The source of this T cell receptor (beta chain) is a study of cytomegalovirus exposure and HLA in healthy donors. This PCR relied on a set of 60 Vbeta primers and 13 Jbeta primers. Data came from immunoSEQ multiplex PCR; TCRdb stores just in-frame clones and leaves some out. The sample has around 130,000 clones, around 78% seen once; the top ten hold approximately 1.7%. There are 14 residues in the CDR3. Germline CDR1 and CDR2: SNHLY and FYNNEI. V shed 6 bases, J shed 5 bases, and the junction held 3 bases outside the gene matches. Regarding the study as a whole: Presence/absence analyses assumed roughly uniform sequencing depth across donors.

Of note for this clone: As yet, its antigen is unknown.

The chain recombines TRBV2 with TRBJ2-1, with 11 bases that match TRBD2. Source material: PBMCs. This clonotype was sampled from a woman between 40 and 50 years old in good health and CMV-seronegative. DNA for the CDR3: TGTGCCAGCAGGGGGACTAGCGGCGACAATGAGCAGTTCTTC. It translates to CASRGTSGDNEQFF.